A selection of T cell receptor beta chains follows, all from one sample in a study of shared clonotypes between healthy human individuals. Measured with immunoSEQ multiplex PCR; TCRdb has only the in-frame clones, and not every one. The table records about 960,000 clones, around three quarters of them present only once. The sample taken for sequencing was memory CD4+ T cells sorted from blood. Receptor source: a man aged 18 to 30 in good health. The CDR3 runs from the conserved cysteine through the conserved F or W. D genes are given only for firm matches. Size values are once, few and many counts, or a class for expanded clones, and some rows have none.

TRBJ2-3	TRBD2	few	TRBV5-1	TGCGCCAGCAGCCTCACTAGCGGCACAGATACGCAGTATTTT	CASSLTSGTDTQYF
TRBJ1-2	.	.	TRBV10-1	TGCGCCAGCAGTGACCACCGCTTGGATGGCTACACCTTC	CASSDHRLDGYTF
TRBJ2-3	.	.	TRBV7-2	TGTGCCAGCAGAGAGGCTGCGGATACGCAGTATTTT	CASREAADTQYF
TRBJ2-7	TRBD1	.	TRBV5-1	TGCGCCAGCAGCTCTAGGACAGGGTCACTCGAGCAGTACTTC	CASSSRTGSLEQYF
TRBJ1-6	TRBD1	.	TRBV27	TGTGCCAGCAAGATTGACAGGGAAAATTCACCCCTCCACTTT	CASKIDRENSPLHF
TRBJ2-5	.	.	TRBV6-6	TGTGCCAGCAGTGGGTCTGAAGAGACCCAGTACTTC	CASSGSEETQYF
TRBJ1-2	.	.	TRBV2	TGTGCCAGCAGTGAAAGGTGGGAAACTAACTATGGCTACACCTTC	CASSERWETNYGYTF
TRBJ1-2	TRBD1	.	TRBV4-1	TGCGCCAGCAGCCAACCTGACAGGGGCCCCCACTATGGCTACACCTTC	CASSQPDRGPHYGYTF
TRBJ2-5	TRBD1	.	TRBV7-2	TGTGCCAGCAGCCTTGGGACAGGGAGGGTAGAGACCCAGTACTTC	CASSLGTGRVETQYF
TRBJ2-3	.	.	TRBV7-2	TGTGCCAGCAGCTTAGTTTTCGGGGGTAGCAGGGACCGCACAGATACGCAGTATTTT	CASSLVFGGSRDRTDTQYF
TRBJ2-7	TRBD1	.	TRBV30	TGTGCCTGGGTTCGACAGGGGCTCGAGCAGTACTTC	CAWVRQGLEQYF
TRBJ2-7	TRBD1	.	TRBV4-3	TGCGCCAGCAGCCCTCAGACAGGGCCCGAGCAGTACTTC	CASSPQTGPEQYF
TRBJ1-1	.	.	TRBV5-1	TGCGCCAGCAGCTACGTCGTGAACACTGAAGCTTTCTTT	CASSYVVNTEAFF
TRBJ1-2	.	few	TRBV10-2	TGCGCCAGCTCCCGGCAGGCAGACTATGGCTACACCTTC	CASSRQADYGYTF
TRBJ2-5	TRBD2	.	TRBV14	TGTGCCAGCAGCCAGGGACTAGCGACTAAAGAGACCCAGTACTTC	CASSQGLATKETQYF
TRBJ1-1	.	.	TRBV6-6	TGTGCCAGCAGTTACCTTGACACTGAAGCTTTCTTT	CASSYLDTEAFF